Below, one T cell receptor beta chain is given with its context. Germline CDR1 and CDR2: SEHNR and FQNEAQ (reference sequence). Trimming cost V 5 bases and J 3 bases, with 13 bases left between them. This CDR3 comprises 15 residues. These data come from a study of cytomegalovirus exposure and HLA in healthy donors. PCR involved 60 Vbeta and 13 Jbeta primers. Here immunoSEQ multiplex PCR was the method, and the copy in TCRdb shows in-frame clones only, minus some. The sample gives approximately 190,000 clones, approximately 81% of which show up once; 0.2% to 0.3% is in the top ten. This clonotype was sampled from a boy younger than 18 in good health and CMV-seronegative. Material: PBMCs. The rearrangement links TRBV7-9 to TRBJ2-2, with D possibly TRBD2 on 5 matching bases. CDR3 loop: CASSLFSDYTGELFF. CDR3 DNA: TGTGCCAGCAGCCTCTTTAGCGACTACACCGGGGAGCTGTTTTTT.